This T cell receptor (beta chain) was recorded in a study of vaccination and CD4 T cells after COVID-19. A few counts support this clonotype. Its antigen is undetermined. As for treatment: approximately nine-day PBMC culture with coronavirus spike peptide pools or control peptides (ViraFEST assay). This CDR3 has 13 residues. CDR1 and CDR2 from the germline V gene are WSHSY and SAAADI. The germline V and J ends were trimmed by 4 bases and 1 base, with 7 bases remaining between them. Cultured CD4+ T cell DNA was sequenced using the Oncomine TCR Beta short-read assay. Each CDR3 protein is one row after TCRdb ran MiXCR on the PCR reads. The data contain about 12,000 distinct CDR3 sequences, 50% of them singletons.

The chain links TRBV10-2 to TRBJ1-1; D is possibly TRBD1 (5 bases). Source material: CD4+ T cells from blood, cultured in vitro. The sequence was obtained from a human donor who had recovered from COVID-19. CDR3 sequence reads: CASSGQGNTEAFF. DNA for the CDR3: TGCGCCAGCAGTGGTCAGGGGAACACTGAAGCTTTCTTT.